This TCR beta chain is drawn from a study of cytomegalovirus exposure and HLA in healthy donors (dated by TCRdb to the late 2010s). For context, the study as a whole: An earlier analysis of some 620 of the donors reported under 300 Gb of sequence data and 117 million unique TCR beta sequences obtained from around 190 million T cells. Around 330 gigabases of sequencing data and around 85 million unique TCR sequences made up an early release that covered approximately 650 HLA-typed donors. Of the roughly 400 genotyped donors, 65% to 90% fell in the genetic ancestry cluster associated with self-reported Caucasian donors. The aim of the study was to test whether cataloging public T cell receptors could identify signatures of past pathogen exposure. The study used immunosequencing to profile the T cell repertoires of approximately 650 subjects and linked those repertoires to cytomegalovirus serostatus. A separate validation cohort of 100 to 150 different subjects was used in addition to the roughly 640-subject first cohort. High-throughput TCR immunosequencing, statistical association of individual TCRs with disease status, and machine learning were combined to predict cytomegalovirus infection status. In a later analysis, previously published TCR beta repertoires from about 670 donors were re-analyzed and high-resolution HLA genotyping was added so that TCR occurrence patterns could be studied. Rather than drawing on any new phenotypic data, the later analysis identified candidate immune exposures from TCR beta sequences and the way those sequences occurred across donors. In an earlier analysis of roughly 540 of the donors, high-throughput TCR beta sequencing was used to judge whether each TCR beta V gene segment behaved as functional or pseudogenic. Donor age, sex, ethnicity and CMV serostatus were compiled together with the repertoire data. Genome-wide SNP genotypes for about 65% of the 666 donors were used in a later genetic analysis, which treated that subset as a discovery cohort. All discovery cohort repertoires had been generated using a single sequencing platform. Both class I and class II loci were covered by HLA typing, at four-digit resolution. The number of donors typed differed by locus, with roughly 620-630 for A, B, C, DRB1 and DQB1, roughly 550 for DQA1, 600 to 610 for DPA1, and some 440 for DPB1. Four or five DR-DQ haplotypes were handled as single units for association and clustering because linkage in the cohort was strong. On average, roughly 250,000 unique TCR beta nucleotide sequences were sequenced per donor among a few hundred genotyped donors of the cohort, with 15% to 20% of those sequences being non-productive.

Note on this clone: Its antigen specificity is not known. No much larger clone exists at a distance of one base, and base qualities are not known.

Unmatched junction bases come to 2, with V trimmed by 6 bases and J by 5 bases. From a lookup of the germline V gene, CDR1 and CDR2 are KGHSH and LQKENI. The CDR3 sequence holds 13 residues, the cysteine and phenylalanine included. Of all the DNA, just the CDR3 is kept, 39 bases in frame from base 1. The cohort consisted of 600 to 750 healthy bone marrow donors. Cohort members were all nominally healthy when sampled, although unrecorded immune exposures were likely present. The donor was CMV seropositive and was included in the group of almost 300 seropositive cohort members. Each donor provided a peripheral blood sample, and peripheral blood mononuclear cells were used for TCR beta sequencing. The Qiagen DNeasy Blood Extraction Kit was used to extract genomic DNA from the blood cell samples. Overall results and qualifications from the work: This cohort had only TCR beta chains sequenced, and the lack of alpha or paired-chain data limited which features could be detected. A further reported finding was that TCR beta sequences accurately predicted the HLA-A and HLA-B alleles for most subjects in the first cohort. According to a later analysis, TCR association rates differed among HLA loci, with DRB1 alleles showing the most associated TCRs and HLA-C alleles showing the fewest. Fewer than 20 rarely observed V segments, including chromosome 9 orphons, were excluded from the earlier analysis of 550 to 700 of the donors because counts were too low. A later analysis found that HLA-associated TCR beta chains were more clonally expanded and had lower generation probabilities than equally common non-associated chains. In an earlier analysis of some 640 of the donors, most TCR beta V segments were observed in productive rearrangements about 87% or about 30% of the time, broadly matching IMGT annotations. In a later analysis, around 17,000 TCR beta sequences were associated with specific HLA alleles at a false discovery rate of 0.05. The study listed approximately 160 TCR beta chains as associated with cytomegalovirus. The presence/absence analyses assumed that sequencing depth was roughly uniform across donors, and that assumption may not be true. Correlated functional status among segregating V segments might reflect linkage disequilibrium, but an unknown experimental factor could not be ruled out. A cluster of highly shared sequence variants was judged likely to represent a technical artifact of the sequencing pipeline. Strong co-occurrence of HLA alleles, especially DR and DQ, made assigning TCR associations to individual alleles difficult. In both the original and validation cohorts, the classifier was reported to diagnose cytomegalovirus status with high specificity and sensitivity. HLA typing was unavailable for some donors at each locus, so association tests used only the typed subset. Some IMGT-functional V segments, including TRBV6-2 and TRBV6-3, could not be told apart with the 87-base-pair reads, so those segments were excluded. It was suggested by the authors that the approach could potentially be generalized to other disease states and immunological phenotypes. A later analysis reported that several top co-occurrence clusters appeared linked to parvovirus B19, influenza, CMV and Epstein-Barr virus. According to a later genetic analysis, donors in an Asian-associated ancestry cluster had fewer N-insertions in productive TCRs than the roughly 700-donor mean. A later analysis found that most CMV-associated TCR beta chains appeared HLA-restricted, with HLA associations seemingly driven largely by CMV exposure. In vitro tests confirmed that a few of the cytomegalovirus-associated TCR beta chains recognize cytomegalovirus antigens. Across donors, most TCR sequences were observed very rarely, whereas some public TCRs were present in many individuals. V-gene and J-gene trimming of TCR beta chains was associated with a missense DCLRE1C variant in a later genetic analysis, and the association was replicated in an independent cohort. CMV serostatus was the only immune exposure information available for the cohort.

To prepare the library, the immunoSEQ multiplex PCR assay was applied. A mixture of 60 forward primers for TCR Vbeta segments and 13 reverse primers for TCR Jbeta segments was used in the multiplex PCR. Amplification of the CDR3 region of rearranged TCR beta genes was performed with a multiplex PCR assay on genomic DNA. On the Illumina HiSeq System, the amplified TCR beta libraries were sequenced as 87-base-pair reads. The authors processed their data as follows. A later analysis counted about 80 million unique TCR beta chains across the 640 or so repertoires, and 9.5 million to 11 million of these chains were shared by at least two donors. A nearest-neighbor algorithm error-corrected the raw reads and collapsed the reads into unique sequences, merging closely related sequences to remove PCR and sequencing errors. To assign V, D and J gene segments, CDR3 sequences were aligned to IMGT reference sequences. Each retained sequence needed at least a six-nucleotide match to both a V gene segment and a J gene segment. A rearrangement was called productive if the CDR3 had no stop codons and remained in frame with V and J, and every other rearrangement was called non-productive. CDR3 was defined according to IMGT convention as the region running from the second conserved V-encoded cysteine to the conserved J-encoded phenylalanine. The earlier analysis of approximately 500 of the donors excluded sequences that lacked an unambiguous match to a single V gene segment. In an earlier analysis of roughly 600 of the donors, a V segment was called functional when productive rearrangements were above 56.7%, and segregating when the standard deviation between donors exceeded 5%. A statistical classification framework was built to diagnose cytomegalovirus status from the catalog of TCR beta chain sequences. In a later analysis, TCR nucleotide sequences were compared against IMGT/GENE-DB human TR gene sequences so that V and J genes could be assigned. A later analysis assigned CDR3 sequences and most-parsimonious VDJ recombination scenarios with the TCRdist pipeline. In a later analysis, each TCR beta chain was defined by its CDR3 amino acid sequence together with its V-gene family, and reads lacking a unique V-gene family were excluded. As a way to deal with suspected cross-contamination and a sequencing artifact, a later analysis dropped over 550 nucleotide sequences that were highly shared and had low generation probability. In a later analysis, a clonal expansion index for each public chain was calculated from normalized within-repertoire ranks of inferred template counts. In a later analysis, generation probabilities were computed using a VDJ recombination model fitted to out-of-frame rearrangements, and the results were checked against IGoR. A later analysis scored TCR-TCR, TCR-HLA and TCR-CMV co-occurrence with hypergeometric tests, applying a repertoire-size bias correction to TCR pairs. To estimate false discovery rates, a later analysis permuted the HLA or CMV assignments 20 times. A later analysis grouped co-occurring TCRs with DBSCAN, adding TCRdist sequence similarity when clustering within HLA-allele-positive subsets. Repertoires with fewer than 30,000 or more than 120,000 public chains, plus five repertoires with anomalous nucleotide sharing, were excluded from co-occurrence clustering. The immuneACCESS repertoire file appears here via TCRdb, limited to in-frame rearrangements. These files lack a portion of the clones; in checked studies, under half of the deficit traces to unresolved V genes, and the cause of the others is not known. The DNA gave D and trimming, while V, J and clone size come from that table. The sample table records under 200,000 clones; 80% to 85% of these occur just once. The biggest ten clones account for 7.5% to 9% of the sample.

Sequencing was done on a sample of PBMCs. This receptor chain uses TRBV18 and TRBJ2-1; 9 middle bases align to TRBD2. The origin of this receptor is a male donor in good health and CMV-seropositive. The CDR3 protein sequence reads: CASSLAGNNEQFF. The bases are TGTGCCAGCTCCCTAGCGGGAAACAATGAGCAGTTCTTC.